This TCR beta chain is drawn from a study of spatial heterogeneity in lung cancer. Overall study findings and caveats: Ubiquitous expanded tumor TCRs were observed in blood more at resection than follow-up.

V was pared by 3 bases and J by 0 bases, with 9 bases between. Germline CDR1 KGHSH, CDR2 LQKENI. The CDR3 covers 15 residues. This clonotype was recorded at least ten times. The antigen is not known. TCRdb passed the 5' RACE reads through MiXCR, listing each CDR3 protein once. The table records 55,000 to 75,000 distinct CDR3 sequences, about 8% of them present only once. This sample's time point: sample taken at primary tumor resection. Unsorted whole RNA samples from tumor, nontumor lung or frozen PBMC were sequenced. The sequence came from a female donor with early-stage non-small cell lung cancer. The sample was PBMCs, taken at surgery. The rearrangement joins TRBV18 to TRBJ2-1, with D tentatively TRBD1 (6 bases). The CDR3 coding sequence is TGTGCCAGCTCACCTGGGGACAACTCCTACAATGAGCAGTTCTTC. Protein product: CASSPGDNSYNEQFF.